Below, one TCR beta chain is given with its context. These data come from a study of blood T cells in healthy people across ages. This CDR3 is built from 13 residues. V shed 6 bases and J shed 3 bases, with 9 bases lying between them. The V gene's germline CDR1 is LGHNA and CDR2 YNFKEQ. Together with a sample-barcoded 5' primer, a J-beta primer mix was included in a second PCR lasting about 6 to 12 cycles. TCRdb processed the 5' RACE reads anew with MiXCR; each CDR3 protein has one entry. The sample shows approximately 1,700,000 distinct CDR3 sequences, about two fifths of them seen only once. Sequenced input: blood. The chain is built from TRBV4-2 and TRBJ1-5; D is perhaps TRBD1 (6 bases). This TCR came from a human donor in good health. The CDR3 here is CASRRDINQPQHF. In DNA form, the CDR3 reads TGTGCCAGCAGGCGGGACATCAATCAGCCCCAGCATTTT.